This passage covers 13 T cell receptor beta chains from one sample sequenced in a study of tumor-infiltrating lymphocytes in primary liver carcinoma. Unsorted bulk tissue of roughly 18-32 mg yielded co-extracted RNA and DNA. TCR beta cDNA was prepared out of approximately 470 ng total RNA by means of a constant-region primer. Sequencing libraries for TCR beta derived from three nested multiplex PCR rounds that used slightly modified ARM-PCR. In the first two PCR rounds, TRBV1-TRBV30 forward primers were paired with a C-beta reverse primer, and each round lasted about 9 cycles. MiXCR was run by TCRdb on the multiplex PCR reads, yielding one entry per CDR3 protein. The sample contains more than 90,000 distinct CDR3 sequences, approximately 70% of which appear only once. Sequenced sample: liver tumor tissue from sampling region 2. Subset: tumor region T2, inferior pole. The origin of the receptors is a woman aged 60-70 years with primary liver carcinoma and hepatitis B virus infection.

V is TRBV10-2 and J is TRBJ2-1; 13 bases align to TRBD2. From germline, CDR1 is WSHSY and CDR2 SAAADI. The CDR3 totals 15 residues. CDR3 bases: TGCACAAGGAGTCTCACTAGCGGGAGGGCGGAGGAGCAGTTCTTC. This sequence encodes CTRSLTSGRAEEQFF.

Points on this clonotype: The junction differs from germline at one of its ends, possibly a read error. The chain carries TRBV4-1 and TRBJ2-1, with a possible D match to TRBD2 (5 bases). Germline-derived CDR1 and CDR2 are MGHRA and YSYEKL. The CDR3 has 15 residues. The CDR3 sequence: CASGQAEGSYNEQFF. Written as DNA, the CDR3 is TGCGCCAGCGGCCAAGCCGAGGGTTCCTACAATGAGCAGTTCTTC.

A remark on this clonotype: One end of the junction fails to match germline, which may point to a read error. The chain has TRBV28 and TRBJ1-5; D gene ambiguous. Germline CDR1 and CDR2: MDHEN and SYDVKM. The CDR3 contains 15 residues. In DNA form, the CDR3 reads TGTGCCTGCAGTCTTAGGTTTTTGGGGAATCAGCCCCAGCATTTT. Protein product: CACSLRFLGNQPQHF.

In the case of this clonotype: The junction shows a germline mismatch at one end, possibly a read error. V usage is TRBV5-1 and J usage is TRBJ1-1; 7 nucleotides agree with TRBD1. CDR1 and CDR2 from the germline V gene are SGHRS and YFSETQ. The CDR3 length is 14 residues. CDR3 in amino acids: CASSLGTANTEACF. CDR3 in DNA: TGCGCCAGCAGCCTAGGGACAGCGAACACTGAAGCTTGCTTT.

This clonotype has a count of ten or more. The V call is TRBV5-6, the J call TRBJ2-3; a weak D match, TRBD1 (6 bases). Looked up from germline, CDR1 is SGHDT and CDR2 is YYEEEE. The germline V and J ends were trimmed by 2 bases and 6 bases, with 10 bases remaining between them. The CDR3 loop spans 13 amino acids. This chain's CDR3 is CASSFAGVDTQYF. The CDR3 nucleotides are TGTGCCAGCAGCTTTGCAGGGGTCGATACGCAGTATTTT.

The genes are TRBV2 and TRBJ2-6, with a tentative D call TRBD2 (6 bases). The germline V and J ends were trimmed by 5 bases and 4 bases, with 15 bases remaining between them. The CDR3 contains 16 residues. CDR1 and CDR2 (germline): SNHLY, FYNNEI. The DNA for the CDR3 is TGTGCCAGCAGTAACCGCGGGGCGAGAGGGGCCAACGTCCTGACTTTC. Translating gives CASSNRGARGANVLTF.

This clonotype is a singleton in its sample. Mismatch with germline at one junction end may stem from a read error. The J gene is TRBJ1-3, the V gene TRBV11-2; D possibly corresponds to TRBD1 (5 bases). The germline gives CDR1 SGHAT, CDR2 FQNNGV. The length of the CDR3 is 19 residues. The CDR3 nucleotides read TGTGCCGGCAGCTCACGCCTGGATAGGGGAGCGTACTCTGGAAACACCATATATTTT. Its translation is CAGSSRLDRGAYSGNTIYF.

The chain has TRBV28 and TRBJ2-3; 7 nucleotides match TRBD2. J was trimmed by 4 bases and V by 4 bases; bases with no gene match: 14. CDR1 MDHEN and CDR2 SYDVKM come from the germline V gene. The CDR3 has 17 amino acids. The CDR3 is CASSSDVAGVPADTQYF. DNA of the CDR3: TGTGCCAGCAGTTCCGACGTGGCGGGAGTCCCTGCAGATACGCAGTATTTT.

Comment on this clonotype: The CDR3 does not end in the conserved phenylalanine or tryptophan, so this is likely a read error. V and J are TRBV11-2 and TRBJ2-1; 13 nucleotides match TRBD2. Germline V gene sequence: CDR1 SGHAT, CDR2 FQNNGV. The junction had 12 bases not matched to a gene; V was cut back by 5 bases and J by 8 bases. This CDR3 has 17 amino acids. The CDR3 loop reads CASSRKLAGGPWDEQFI. The DNA for the CDR3 is TGTGCCAGCAGCAGGAAACTAGCGGGAGGGCCGTGGGATGAGCAGTTCATC.

This clonotype was seen a single time. Mismatch with germline at one junction end may stem from a read error. This sequence joins TRBV6-1 and TRBJ2-1; 9 bases agree with TRBD2. Germline assignment: CDR1 MNHNS and CDR2 SASEGT. This CDR3 contains 16 residues. The CDR3 bases are TGTGCCAGCAGTGACCCTAGCGGGACCTCCTACGATGAGGAGTTCTTC. Translating it yields CASSDPSGTSYDEEFF.

In its sample, this clonotype was seen a few times. The gene calls are TRBV5-1 and TRBJ2-1; D may correspond to TRBD1 or TRBD2 (5 bases each). The V gene's germline CDR1 is SGHRS and CDR2 YFSETQ. The CDR3 runs to 15 residues. The V end lost 1 base, the J end lost 0 bases, and 8 bases lay between the germline ends. The DNA of the CDR3 is TGCGCCAGCAGCTTGTTGGGGGTCTCCTACAATGAGCAGTTCTTC. This sequence encodes CASSLLGVSYNEQFF.

V and J are TRBV4-2 and TRBJ1-1; D is perhaps TRBD1 (5 bases). Germline V gene data show CDR1 as LGHNA and CDR2 as YNFKEQ. Trimming took off 6 bases at V and 0 bases at J, with 14 bases between the two ends. This CDR3 comprises 15 residues. CDR3 sequence: CASSSGTAVNTEAFF. In DNA, the CDR3 is TGTGCCAGCAGTTCCGGGACGGCGGTGAACACTGAAGCTTTCTTT.

In this sample, this clonotype turned up many times. V usage is TRBV12-3 or TRBV12-4 and J usage is TRBJ2-1; TRBD2 aligns across 14 bases. This CDR3 comprises 19 residues. The ends lost 4 bases at V and 0 bases at J; junction bases unmatched: 8. The CDR3 nucleotides are TGTGCCAGCAGTTCGACTAGCGGGAGGGTTGGGAGCTCCTACAATGAGCAGTTCTTC. Encoded protein: CASSSTSGRVGSSYNEQFF.